The 27 T cell receptor beta chains listed next were all sequenced from one sample in a study of T cells in Graves' hyperthyroidism and ophthalmopathy. The CDR3 regions of TCR beta were amplified from RNA transcripts. HTBI primers were employed in a first-round RT-PCR of the TCR CDR3. TCRdb itself ran the multiplex PCR reads through MiXCR, one entry per CDR3 protein. Of 500,000 to 600,000 distinct CDR3 sequences listed, about 45% are singletons. Sequenced input: peripheral blood or thyroid tissue (not recorded which). The receptors come from an adult woman with Graves' disease, either hyperthyroidism or ophthalmopathy (not recorded which).

The sample holds a few counts of this clonotype. This chain links TRBV2 with TRBJ1-6, with D perhaps matching TRBD1 (5 bases). The ends were cut back, 9 bases at V and 9 bases at J, with 18 bases in the middle. The germline V gene has CDR1 SNHLY and CDR2 FYNNEI. The CDR3 contains 14 residues. The CDR3 reads CASKPGPARSPLHF. The CDR3 nucleotides read TGTGCCAGTAAACCGGGACCGGCTCGTTCACCCCTCCACTTT.

This clonotype has a count of ten or more. The rearrangement joins TRBV20-1 to TRBJ1-1; weak D call: TRBD1 (5 bases). CDR1 and CDR2 from the germline V gene are DFQATT and SNEGSKA (reference sequence). This CDR3 region has 14 residues. Deletions cut 6 bases from V and 1 base from J, with 15 bases between. CDR3 in amino acids: CSALGRGPNTEAFF. CDR3 bases: TGCAGTGCCCTGGGGAGGGGCCCGAACACTGAAGCTTTCTTT.

V is TRBV11-2 and J is TRBJ2-5; no definite D call. Germline V gene sequence: CDR1 SGHAT, CDR2 FQNNGV. The V end was cut by 0 bases, the J end by 5 bases, with 13 bases between. This CDR3 is built from 15 residues. CDR3 DNA: TGTGCCAGCAGCTTAGATTACTCGAGTTCGGAGACCCAGTACTTC. Protein sequence: CASSLDYSSSETQYF.

This chain joins TRBV25-1 and TRBJ2-7; no clear D. This CDR3 has 14 residues. Trimming stripped 6 bases from V and 0 bases from J, with 12 bases between. Per the germline V gene, CDR1 is MGHDK and CDR2 is SYGVNS. This chain's CDR3 is CASSSLLSSYEQYF. For the CDR3, the DNA is TGTGCCAGCAGCTCACTCCTGAGCTCCTACGAGCAGTACTTC.

About this clonotype: Germline is not matched at one junction end, which may reflect a read error. This chain links TRBV10-2 with TRBJ1-6; tentative D call: TRBD1 (6 bases). The V gene's germline CDR1 is WSHSY and CDR2 SAAADI. The CDR3 loop spans 15 amino acids. CDR3 residues: CASSSRTVFNSPLHF. The CDR3 DNA sequence: TGTGCCAGCAGCTCCCGGACAGTATTTAATTCACCCCTCCACTTT.

This chain uses TRBV10-3 with TRBJ2-1; TRBD2 matches at 7 bases. The CDR3 is 14 residues long. J gave up 7 bases and V 6 bases, and 9 bases lay outside the gene matches. CDR1 and CDR2 from the germline V gene are ENHRY and SYGVKD. Here the CDR3 DNA reads TGTGCCATCAGAGGGAGGGGCAGACTTAATGAGCAGTTCTTC. Protein product: CAIRGRGRLNEQFF.

This clonotype was detected many times. The V gene is TRBV6-5, the J gene TRBJ1-1; D not certain. Trimming took 7 bases from V and 4 from J, leaving 13 bases between them. Germline V gene sequence: CDR1 MNHEY, CDR2 SVGAGI. The CDR3 sequence is 13 residues long. The CDR3 DNA reads as TGTGCCAGCAACGCTGCGGCAAGCACTGAAGCTTTCTTT. Translating gives CASNAAASTEAFF.

This clonotype was counted ten times or more. The chain employs TRBV14 and TRBJ1-2; the D gene is possibly TRBD1 (6 bases). Germline values: CDR1 SGHDN, CDR2 FVKESK. V lost 6 bases to trimming and J lost 5 bases, with 13 bases between them. The CDR3 contains 13 residues. The CDR3 spells CASSSDRLYGYTF. CDR3 bases: TGTGCCAGCAGTTCGGACAGACTTTATGGCTACACCTTC.

The V call is TRBV7-1, the J call TRBJ1-1; 7 bases agree with TRBD1. TRBV7-1 is placed among ORFs of uncertain function. V gave up 2 bases and J gave up 3 bases; unmatched junction bases: 6. The CDR3 loop spans 15 amino acids. For the CDR3, the DNA is TGTGCCAGCAGCTCACAACAGGGGAGCGACACTGAAGCTTTCTTT. Residues: CASSSQQGSDTEAFF.

This chain uses TRBV7-6 with TRBJ1-6; 7 bases line up with TRBD1. The germline V gene has CDR1 SGHVS and CDR2 FNYEAQ. Losses at the gene ends were 5 bases for V and 6 bases for J; bases not matched to a gene: 13. CDR3 length: 17 amino acids. The CDR3 is CASSPQAGTVLNSPLHF. As DNA, the CDR3 is TGTGCCAGCAGCCCACAAGCCGGGACAGTCCTTAATTCACCCCTCCACTTT.

This clonotype was detected many times. The chain couples TRBV24-1 to TRBJ2-5; 10 nucleotides line up with TRBD2. V gave up 5 bases and J gave up 1 base; unmatched junction bases: 15. The CDR3 sequence is 19 residues long. Per germline, CDR1 KGHDR and CDR2 SFDVKD. The CDR3 here is CATSGRTSGNSFPQETQYF. The DNA of the CDR3 is TGTGCCACCAGTGGGAGGACTAGCGGAAACAGCTTTCCCCAAGAGACCCAGTACTTC.

This chain connects TRBV3-1 to TRBJ2-2; 10 bases fit TRBD2. This CDR3 contains 16 residues. With 3 bases clipped from V and 5 bases from J, the junction kept 6 bases outside the gene matches. Per germline, CDR1 LGHDT and CDR2 YNNKEL (reference sequence). The CDR3 region has the DNA TGTGCCAGCAGCCAGAGGACTAGCGGAGAAACCGGGGAGCTGTTTTTT. Its protein is CASSQRTSGETGELFF. Full variable domain (outside the CDR3, taken from reference TRBV3-1 and TRBJ2-2): DTAVSQTPKYLVTQMGNDKSIKCEQNLGHDTMYWYKQDSKKFLKIMFSYNNKELIINETVPNRFSPKSPDKAHLNLHINSLELGDSAVYFCASSQRTSGETGELFFGEGSRLTVL.

This clonotype was observed at least ten times. The V call is TRBV28, the J call TRBJ2-5; tentative D call: TRBD2 (6 bases). This CDR3 region has 16 residues. Per germline, CDR1 MDHEN and CDR2 SYDVKM. Trimming shortened V by 5 bases and J by 3 bases, and 19 bases separated the two germline ends. CDR3 in DNA: TGTGCCAGCAGTGCCCCGCGGGGTAGGTGGGAAGAGACCCAGTACTTC. Its protein product is CASSAPRGRWEETQYF.

Comment on this clonotype: One base away lies a much larger clone, so this may be a sequencing read error. The CDR3 region has the DNA TGTGCCAGCAGCTTAGGGTTCGGGGAGGGGCAAGAGACCCAGTACTTC. This translates into CASSLGFGEGQETQYF. The V and J genes are TRBV7-2 and TRBJ2-5; 7 nucleotides align to TRBD2. Trimming at V came to 1 base and at J to 2 bases, leaving 7 bases not matched to a gene. Germline V lookup: CDR1 SGHTA, CDR2 FQGNSA. The CDR3 is 16 residues long.

A word on this clonotype: A much larger clone differs by one base, so this may be a read error. This chain uses TRBV7-9 with TRBJ2-7; D is unresolved. The CDR3 runs to 12 residues. Germline CDR1 and CDR2: SEHNR and FQNEAQ (reference sequence). In nucleotides, the CDR3 is TGTGCCAGCAGCTTTGGGTTCTACGAGCAGTGCTTC. This codes for CASSFGFYEQCF. Based on the CDR3 plus reference TRBV7-9 and TRBJ2-7, the full variable domain is DTGVSQNPRHKITKRGQNVTFRCDPISEHNRLYWYRQTLGQGPEFLTYFQNEAQLEKSRLLSDRFSAERPKGSFSTLEIQRTEQGDSAMYLCASSFGFYEQCFGPGTRLTVT.

The V gene is TRBV2, the J gene TRBJ2-7; maybe TRBD1 (5 bases). Germline V gene lookup returns CDR1 SNHLY and CDR2 FYNNEI. The CDR3 length is 12 residues. Trimming removed 10 bases at V and 3 bases at J, with 13 bases between. The CDR3 DNA reads TGTGCCACCAGGGCTCTTAACTACGAGCAGTACTTC. It translates to CATRALNYEQYF.

The V and J genes are TRBV19 and TRBJ1-5; a possible D gene is TRBD1 (6 bases). The CDR3 loop spans 16 amino acids. Germline CDR1 LNHDA, CDR2 SQIVND (reference sequence). V lost 1 base and J lost 1, with 11 bases in between. The CDR3 region is CASSIGQGRSNQPQHF. The CDR3 DNA reads TGTGCCAGTAGTATAGGGCAGGGGCGCAGCAATCAGCCCCAGCATTTT.

The rearrangement links TRBV7-9 to TRBJ1-6; D not resolved. The V gene's germline CDR1 is SEHNR and CDR2 FQNEAQ (reference sequence). This CDR3 comprises 15 residues. Trimming took off 5 bases at V and 10 bases at J, with 18 bases between the two ends. CDR3 bases: TGTGCCAGCAGCGCCGAAGGCCTTCTTGGATCACCCCTCCACTTT. It translates to CASSAEGLLGSPLHF.

The chain joins TRBV19 to TRBJ1-2; maybe TRBD1 (5 bases). This CDR3 has 14 amino acids. Between the trimmed V and J ends, which lost 9 bases and 7 bases, there was a span of 21 bases. CDR1 and CDR2 (germline): LNHDA, SQIVND (reference sequence). For the CDR3, the DNA is TGTGCCAGCAGCTTGGTACTAGCGGGGGTTGGCTACACCTTC. This translates into CASSLVLAGVGYTF. Filled out from reference TRBV19 and TRBJ1-2, the complete variable domain reads DGGITQSPKYLFRKEGQNVTLSCEQNLNHDAMYWYRQDPGQGLRLIYYSQIVNDFQKGDIAEGYSVSREKKESFPLTVTSAQKNPTAFYLCASSLVLAGVGYTFGSGTRLTVV.

This clonotype was seen many times. The chain combines TRBV20-1 with TRBJ1-6, with 9 bases that match TRBD1. The CDR3 is 13 amino acids. Looked up from germline, CDR1 is DFQATT and CDR2 is SNEGSKA (reference sequence). Trimming at V came to 1 base and at J to 8 bases, leaving 0 bases not matched to a gene. CDR3 sequence reads: CSARGTGDSPLHF. The DNA for the CDR3 is TGCAGTGCTAGAGGGACAGGGGATTCACCCCTCCACTTT.

The genes are TRBV10-3 and TRBJ2-7; D gene unclear. The V and J ends lost 10 bases and 5 bases respectively, with 15 bases between them. The germline CDR1 and CDR2 sequences are ENHRY and SYGVKD. The CDR3 has 12 residues. CDR3 sequence: CATQEGLNEQYF. The DNA for the CDR3 is TGTGCCACCCAGGAAGGGTTGAACGAGCAGTACTTC.

Concerning this clonotype: Compared with germline, one end of the junction differs, possibly owing to a read error. The chain is built from TRBV7-6 and TRBJ1-1; 7 bases are shared with TRBD1. The CDR3 contains 13 residues. The germline V gene has CDR1 SGHVS and CDR2 FNYEAQ. In DNA form, the CDR3 reads TGCGCCAGCAGCGGACAGGAGAACACTGAAGCTTTCTTT. Translating gives CASSGQENTEAFF.

J is TRBJ1-2 and V is TRBV2; D is possibly TRBD1 (5 bases). The CDR3 is 12 amino acids. The V end was cut by 6 bases, the J end by 7 bases, with 12 bases between. Germline assignment: CDR1 SNHLY and CDR2 FYNNEI. The CDR3 is CASRRVGGGYTF. The CDR3 coding sequence is TGTGCCAGCAGGAGGGTCGGGGGTGGCTACACCTTC. Looking up the rest from reference TRBV2 and TRBJ1-2 gives the full variable domain: EPEVTQTPSHQVTQMGQEVILRCVPISNHLYFYWYRQILGQKVEFLVSFYNNEISEKSEIFDDQFSVERPDGSNFTLKIRSTKLEDSAMYFCASRRVGGGYTFGSGTRLTVV.

This clonotype was detected once. This chain connects TRBV5-4 to TRBJ1-2, with D tentatively TRBD1 (5 bases). This CDR3 has 15 amino acids. With 0 bases removed from V and 6 bases from J, the gap between germline ends came to 15 bases. Germline-derived CDR1 and CDR2 are SGHNT and YYREEE (reference sequence). The CDR3 here is CASSLAGAYSDGYTF. CDR3 DNA sequence: TGTGCCAGCAGCTTGGCCGGGGCATACAGCGATGGCTACACCTTC.

This clonotype has a single count. The chain is built from TRBV10-3 and TRBJ2-2; the D gene is possibly TRBD1 (6 bases). Germline V gene sequence: CDR1 ENHRY, CDR2 SYGVKD. V shed 0 bases and J shed 0 bases, with 11 bases lying between them. This CDR3 region has 17 residues. This CDR3 reads CAISESGTIANTGELFF. The CDR3 DNA sequence: TGTGCCATCAGTGAGTCCGGGACAATCGCGAACACCGGGGAGCTGTTTTTT.

This clonotype was seen more than once but under ten times. The gene calls are TRBV2 and TRBJ1-1; the D is unclear. Trimming took off 6 bases at V and 3 bases at J, with 8 bases between the two ends. The germline gives CDR1 SNHLY, CDR2 FYNNEI. CDR3 length: 12 residues. The CDR3 DNA is TGTGCCAGCAGAAGGCTTGACACTGAAGCTTTCTTT. This sequence encodes CASRRLDTEAFF.

The rearrangement uses TRBV7-9 and TRBJ2-7, with D perhaps TRBD1 (5 bases). The CDR3 has 13 amino acids. The germline V gene has CDR1 SEHNR and CDR2 FQNEAQ (reference sequence). The ends were cut back, 4 bases at V and 3 bases at J, with 10 bases in the middle. In DNA, the CDR3 is TGTGCCAGCAGCTCCGGCAGGGACTACGAGCAGTACTTC. Its translation is CASSSGRDYEQYF.